This is a list of T cell receptor beta chains from one sample in a study of Ad26.COV2.S vaccination and SARS-CoV-2 variants. The table came from immunoSEQ multiplex PCR; TCRdb's copy has only in-frame clones and leaves some out. The table shows over 85,000 clones, with more than 65% occurring only once. The specimen was peripheral blood, collected after recovery from COVID-19. Every receptor here comes from a human donor who had recovered from COVID-19. Both conserved end residues are part of each CDR3. D genes are given only for firm matches. Clone size is not always given. Where it is, it says once, few, many or a class for expanded clones.

cdr3_aa cdr3_nt clone_size d_call j_call v_call
CATSEGTSGSRNEQFF TGTGCCACCAGTGAGGGGACTAGCGGGAGCAGAAATGAGCAGTTCTTC - TRBD2 TRBJ2-1 TRBV24-1
CASSSFTGRYSTDTQYF TGTGCCAGCAGCTCCTTTACAGGGAGGTATAGCACAGATACGCAGTATTTT - - TRBJ2-3 TRBV7-2
CAISGQRQGPFSYEQYF TGTGCCATCAGTGGGCAGAGACAGGGTCCCTTCTCCTACGAGCAGTACTTC - TRBD1 TRBJ2-7 TRBV10-3
CASSLKGLAGSEQYF TGTGCCAGCAGCCTAAAGGGACTAGCGGGATCCGAGCAGTACTTC few TRBD2 TRBJ2-7 TRBV7-3
CASIRTGGDTEAFF TGTGCCAGCATTAGAACAGGGGGAGACACTGAAGCTTTCTTT - TRBD1 TRBJ1-1 TRBV28
CASSQPGLAGADNEQFF TGCGCCAGCAGCCAGCCGGGACTAGCGGGGGCCGACAATGAGCAGTTCTTC - TRBD2 TRBJ2-1 TRBV4-1
CASSQGNTIYF TGTGCCAGCAGTCAGGGAAACACCATATATTTT - - TRBJ1-3 TRBV6-5
CASSQASGRSYEQYF TGCGCCAGCAGCCAGGCTAGCGGGAGGTCCTACGAGCAGTACTTC - TRBD2 TRBJ2-7 TRBV4-3
CASKGPSVSYNSPLHF TGTGCCAGCAAGGGACCTTCGGTCTCCTATAATTCACCCCTCCACTTT - - TRBJ1-6 TRBV27
CAISGGTSGNEQFF TGTGCCATCAGTGGGGGGACTAGCGGAAATGAGCAGTTCTTC - TRBD2 TRBJ2-1 TRBV10-3
CASSLWPSGIWEQYF TGTGCCAGCAGCTTATGGCCTAGCGGGATCTGGGAGCAGTACTTC once TRBD2 TRBJ2-7 TRBV7-2
CASSRSVGNTIYF TGTGCCAGCTCGCGGTCGGTGGGAAACACCATATATTTT - - TRBJ1-3 TRBV13
CASSPPGQGREAKNIQYF TGCGCCAGCAGCCCGCCGGGACAGGGGCGTGAAGCCAAAAACATTCAGTACTTC - TRBD1 TRBJ2-4 TRBV10-1
CASSSPLRGEQYF TGTGCCAGCAGTTCCCCTTTACGGGGCGAGCAGTACTTC - - TRBJ2-7 TRBV27
CASSYSATGGETQYF TGTGCCAGCAGTTACTCGGCTACAGGGGGGGAGACCCAGTACTTC - TRBD1 TRBJ2-5 TRBV6-5
CASTLYGTGTNTGELFF TGTGCCAGCACCCTATACGGGACAGGGACGAACACCGGGGAGCTGTTTTTT few TRBD1 TRBJ2-2 TRBV5-6
CASSYSGPSNQPQHF TGTGCCAGCAGTTACTCGGGGCCCTCTAATCAGCCCCAGCATTTT - - TRBJ1-5 TRBV6-5
CASSLYLNTGELFF TGTGCCAGCAGCCTTTACTTGAACACCGGGGAGCTGTTTTTT - - TRBJ2-2 TRBV11-3
CASSLTDDEQYF TGTGCCAGCAGCCTAACAGATGACGAGCAGTACTTC - - TRBJ2-7 TRBV7-9
CASSQVRQVGGYTF TGCGCCAGCAGCCAAGTTCGGCAGGTAGGAGGCTACACCTTC - - TRBJ1-2 TRBV4-1
CASSFPRLAGQETQYF TGTGCCAGCAGCTTTCCCCGACTAGCGGGACAAGAGACCCAGTACTTC - TRBD2 TRBJ2-5 TRBV11-2
CASSFNGGKNYGYTF TGTGCCAGCAGCTTTAATGGGGGAAAAAACTATGGCTACACCTTC - - TRBJ1-2 TRBV5-7
CASSLAGGTDTQYF TGTGCCAGCAGCTTGGCGGGGGGCACAGATACGCAGTATTTT - TRBD2 TRBJ2-3 TRBV7-3
CASLTSGSGNEQFF TGTGCCAGCCTGACCAGCGGGAGTGGCAATGAGCAGTTCTTC - TRBD2 TRBJ2-1 TRBV5-4
CASSPGAQREFREQYF TGTGCCAGCTCACCAGGAGCCCAGCGGGAGTTTCGCGAGCAGTACTTC - TRBD2 TRBJ2-7 TRBV18
CASSIAGNTEAFF TGTGCCAGCAGTATAGCGGGGAACACTGAAGCTTTCTTT - - TRBJ1-1 TRBV27
CASSFGGTGGRETQYF TGTGCCAGCAGTTTTGGGGGGACAGGGGGAAGGGAGACCCAGTACTTC - TRBD1 TRBJ2-5 TRBV28
CASSLKGVGGGQYF TGTGCCAGCAGCTTAAAGGGGGTTGGCGGTGGGCAGTACTTC - - TRBJ2-7 TRBV7-2
CASRRESNSEQFF TGTGCCAGCAGGAGGGAGAGCAATTCTGAGCAGTTCTTC many - TRBJ2-1 TRBV7-3
CASSWGGSYEQYF TGTGCCAGCAGCTGGGGGGGTTCCTACGAGCAGTACTTC - TRBD2 TRBJ2-7 TRBV5-4
CASSPTGWGRHEQFF TGTGCCAGCAGCCCGACCGGGTGGGGTCGTCATGAGCAGTTCTTC few - TRBJ2-1 TRBV7-3
CASSQSLGLLYQETQYF TGCGCCAGCAGTCAATCGCTGGGACTTCTGTACCAAGAGACCCAGTACTTC - - TRBJ2-5 TRBV23-1
CASSLEAGGYGYTF TGTGCCAGCAGCTTGGAAGCAGGGGGCTATGGCTACACCTTC - TRBD1 TRBJ1-2 TRBV5-4
CASSLDALGDYTF TGTGCCAGCAGCTTGGACGCCCTAGGTGACTACACCTTC - - TRBJ1-2 TRBV5-4
CASSLGGSSYEQYF TGTGCCAGCAGCTTGGGGGGAAGCTCCTACGAGCAGTACTTC - - TRBJ2-7 TRBV5-5
CASSFRNNEQFF TGTGCCAGCAGCTTCAGAAACAATGAGCAGTTCTTC - - TRBJ2-1 TRBV9
CSASSGRGSYNEQFF TGCAGTGCTAGTAGCGGGAGAGGGTCCTACAATGAGCAGTTCTTC - TRBD2 TRBJ2-1 TRBV20-1